This T cell receptor (beta chain) was identified during a study of beta chain features in type 1 diabetes. Whole-study results and caveats: cDNA-based sequencing might over-represent cells highly expressing TCR. All four CD4+ subsets from Type 1 diabetes patients carried moderately but significantly shorter TCRB CDR3s.

Expressed TCRB transcripts were sequenced because the entire RNA isolate underwent reverse transcription. The assay was immunoSEQ multiplex PCR, and TCRdb's table has in-frame clones only and misses some. The repertoire holds about 260,000 clones, approximately 20% seen once, with more than 0.025% in the top ten. The CDR3 extends over 16 amino acids. V was clipped by 5 bases and J by 5 bases; unmatched bases: 12. The V gene's germline CDR1 is MNHEY and CDR2 SMNVEV (reference sequence). This clone was picked up a small number of times. Its antigen is still unknown. Sequenced sample: naive CD4+ T cells from blood. This receptor was identified in a woman aged 40 to 50 with type 1 diabetes. The chain carries TRBV27 and TRBJ1-2; 9 nucleotides align to TRBD1. CDR3: CASSGGTGTGIYGYTF. DNA of the CDR3: TGTGCCAGCAGTGGGGGGACCGGGACAGGGATATATGGCTACACCTTC.